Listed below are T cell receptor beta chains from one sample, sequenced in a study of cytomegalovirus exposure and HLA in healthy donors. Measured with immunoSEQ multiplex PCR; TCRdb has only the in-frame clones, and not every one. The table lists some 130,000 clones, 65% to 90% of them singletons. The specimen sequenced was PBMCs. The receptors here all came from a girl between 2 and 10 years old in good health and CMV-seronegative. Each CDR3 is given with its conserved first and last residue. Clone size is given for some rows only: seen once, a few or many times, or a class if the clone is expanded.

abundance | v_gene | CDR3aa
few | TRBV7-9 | CASSSGLAGIKDTQYF
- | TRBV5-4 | CASSPPRQGPNTGELFF
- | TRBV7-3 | CASSYTANTEAFF
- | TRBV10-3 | CAISLTGGTEAFF
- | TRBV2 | CASILGQGNYGYTF
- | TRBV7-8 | CASSSGQLQPQHF
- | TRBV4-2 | CASSQDGVSGQETQYF
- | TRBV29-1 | CSVDAPGGRQFF
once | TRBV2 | CASSGAGFGELFF
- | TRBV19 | CASTLRAGYEKLFF
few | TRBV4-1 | CASSQDSPRYEQYF
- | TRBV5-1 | CASSLAGASTNEKLFF
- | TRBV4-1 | CASSQRVDQPQHF
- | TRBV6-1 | CASSETRTGNYQPQHF
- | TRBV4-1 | CASSQVGTGEKEYF
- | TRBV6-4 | CASSLTSGYTDTQYF
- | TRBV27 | CASSPTGTGGEYGYTF
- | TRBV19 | CASMGTGGLWETQYF
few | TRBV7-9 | CASSSQGAGKSPLHF
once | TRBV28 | CASSPIGAHQPQHF